This TCR beta chain stems from a study of neurological immune-mediated disorders. The CDR3 runs to 13 residues. V lost 1 base and J lost 6, with 9 bases in between. Per germline, CDR1 SGHRS and CDR2 YFSETQ. MiXCR, run by TCRdb on the 5' RACE reads, gives a single entry per CDR3 protein. The table lists 30,000 to 35,000 distinct CDR3 sequences, about 4.1% of them singletons. This clonotype was detected many times. The sample was CD4+ T cells from blood. The rearrangement joins TRBV5-1 to TRBJ2-3, with D perhaps TRBD1 (6 bases). The origin of this receptor is a woman in her 40s in good health. The CDR3 spells CASSLTGSDTQYF. CDR3 sequence (DNA): TGCGCCAGCAGCTTGACAGGGTCGGATACGCAGTATTTT.